The next 20 T cell receptor beta chains were all read from a single sample in a study of T cell changes during pregnancy in multiple sclerosis. Data came from immunoSEQ multiplex PCR; TCRdb stores just in-frame clones and leaves some out. The table includes tens of thousands of clones, roughly nine tenths detected once. Sample: peripheral blood, taken in the first trimester of pregnancy. These receptors all stem from a female donor in good health, enrolled as a control in a pregnancy study.

The chain recombines TRBV2 with TRBJ2-7; TRBD2 matches 9 bases. The CDR3 extends over 15 amino acids. Trimming at V came to 3 bases and at J to 3 bases, leaving 6 bases not matched to a gene. CDR1 SNHLY and CDR2 FYNNEI come from the germline V gene. CDR3 region: CASSETSGRLYEQYF. The CDR3 bases are TGTGCCAGCAGTGAGACTAGCGGACGCCTCTACGAGCAGTACTTC.

This clone is a singleton in its sample. The chain uses TRBV11-3 and TRBJ2-3, with 11 bases aligning to TRBD2. The V gene's germline CDR1 is SGHNT and CDR2 YENEEA. The CDR3 is 15 amino acids. V shed 1 base, J shed 6 bases, and the junction held 3 bases outside the gene matches. The CDR3 DNA sequence: TGTGCCAGCAGCTTAGCACTAGCGGGAGAGGATACGCAGTATTTT. Translated: CASSLALAGEDTQYF.

V is TRBV30 and J is TRBJ1-3; unclear D gene. Germline V gene data show CDR1 as GTSNPN and CDR2 as SVGIG (reference sequence). Trimming shortened V by 3 bases and J by 0 bases, and 6 bases separated the two germline ends. This CDR3 is built from 13 residues. CDR3 sequence: CAWRISSGNTIYF. DNA for the CDR3: TGTGCCTGGAGAATCAGCTCTGGAAACACCATATATTTT.

V usage is TRBV28 and J usage is TRBJ2-6; a weak D match, TRBD1 (6 bases). V gave up 2 bases and J gave up 0 bases, with 11 bases separating them. CDR3 size: 17 residues. Germline V lookup: CDR1 MDHEN, CDR2 SYDVKM. This chain's CDR3 is CASSLTGIPSGANVLTF. DNA of the CDR3: TGTGCCAGCAGTTTAACAGGGATTCCCTCTGGGGCCAACGTCCTGACTTTC. Full variable domain (outside the CDR3, taken from reference TRBV28 and TRBJ2-6): DVKVTQSSRYLVKRTGEKVFLECVQDMDHENMFWYRQDPGLGLRLIYFSYDVKMKEKGDIPEGYSVSREKKERFSLILESASTNQTSMYLCASSLTGIPSGANVLTFGAGSRLTVL.

The rearrangement uses TRBV6-1 and TRBJ2-2, with unresolved D. CDR1 is MNHNS, CDR2 SASEGT, per germline. V was shortened by 4 bases and J by 6 bases, with 9 bases between the two germline ends. CDR3 size: 13 residues. The CDR3 sequence: CASSARSAGELFF. CDR3 DNA sequence: TGTGCCAGCAGTGCTCGGAGCGCCGGGGAGCTGTTTTTT.

This chain connects TRBV6-4 to TRBJ2-1, with 13 positions matching TRBD2. Trimming removed 6 bases from V and 8 bases from J; junction bases left unmatched: 4. The CDR3 is 14 residues long. Germline CDR1 MRHNA, CDR2 SNTAGT. Written as DNA, the CDR3 is TGTGCCAGCAGAGGACTAGCGGGAGTCCATGAGCAGTTCTTC. Translating gives CASRGLAGVHEQFF.

This sequence joins TRBV7-9 and TRBJ2-1, with a weak D call TRBD1 (6 bases). The CDR3 has 17 amino acids. V shed 5 bases and J shed 8 bases, with 25 bases lying between them. Germline loops: CDR1 SEHNR, CDR2 FQNEAQ (reference sequence). The CDR3 loop is CASSQPVTGVVHYEQFF. CDR3 DNA sequence: TGTGCCAGCAGCCAACCCGTGACAGGAGTGGTTCATTATGAGCAGTTCTTC.

This CDR3 reads CASSLRDIGYTEAFF. The DNA of the CDR3 is TGTGCCAGCTCACTACGAGACATAGGTTACACTGAAGCTTTCTTT. This rearrangement joins TRBV18 to TRBJ1-1; D gene unclear. V lost 4 bases and J lost 3, with 15 bases in between. CDR1 KGHSH and CDR2 LQKENI come from the germline V gene. The CDR3 spans 15 residues.

The chain employs TRBV28 and TRBJ1-1, with TRBD1 identical over 8 bases. This CDR3 region has 14 residues. CDR1 and CDR2 from the germline V gene are MDHEN and SYDVKM. V dropped 6 bases and J dropped 1; count of bases not matched to a gene: 4. The CDR3: CASSTGGGNTEAFF. The CDR3 DNA reads TGTGCCAGCAGCACAGGGGGGGGGAACACTGAAGCTTTCTTT.

This clone was seen a handful of times. The CDR3: CASCRDRGANGYTF. The CDR3 region has the DNA TGTGCCAGCTGCCGGGACAGGGGAGCGAATGGCTACACCTTC. The rearrangement joins TRBV2 to TRBJ1-2; 10 nucleotides agree with TRBD1. CDR1 and CDR2 from the germline V gene are SNHLY and FYNNEI. This CDR3 is built from 14 residues. V lost 8 bases and J lost 6; bases outside the gene matches: 9.

The V gene is TRBV18, the J gene TRBJ2-7; D is perhaps TRBD2 (5 bases). V shed 5 bases and J shed 2 bases, with 13 bases lying between them. Germline V gene lookup returns CDR1 KGHSH and CDR2 LQKENI. The length of the CDR3 is 14 residues. CDR3 region: CASSVSGDAYEQYF. The CDR3 DNA is TGTGCCAGCTCAGTCTCCGGGGATGCCTACGAGCAGTACTTC. The entire variable domain, with the rest obtained from reference TRBV18 and TRBJ2-7, is as follows: NAGVMQNPRHLVRRRGQEARLRCSPMKGHSHVYWYRQLPEEGLKFMVYLQKENIIDESGMPKERFSAEFPKEGPSILRIQQVVRGDSAAYFCASSVSGDAYEQYFGPGTRLTVT.

The CDR3 loop reads CASSPLGGADTQYF. The CDR3 bases are TGTGCCAGCAGCCCGCTCGGCGGGGCAGATACGCAGTATTTT. The rearrangement joins TRBV6-6 to TRBJ2-3; D is possibly TRBD2 (6 bases). Germline V gene data show CDR1 as MNHNY and CDR2 as SVGAGI (reference sequence). The ends were cut back, 6 bases at V and 4 bases at J, with 14 bases in the middle. CDR3 length: 14 amino acids.

The chain links TRBV19 to TRBJ2-3, with 9 bases identical to TRBD2. The V segment lost 5 bases and the J segment 2 bases; nucleotides outside the gene matches: 5. From germline, CDR1 is LNHDA and CDR2 SQIVND (reference sequence). The CDR3 has 15 residues. In DNA form, the CDR3 reads TGTGCCAGTAGTTTTAGCGGGGGTGACACAGATACGCAGTATTTT. Encoded protein: CASSFSGGDTDTQYF.

The genes are TRBV10-1 and TRBJ2-1; 8 nucleotides match TRBD1. Looked up from germline, CDR1 is WNHNN and CDR2 is SYGVQD (reference sequence). Trimming cost V 1 base and J 9 bases; bases outside gene matches: 5. This CDR3 has 14 residues. CDR3 bases: TGCGCCAGCAGTGAGTATCCAGGGGGCGTTGAGCAGTTCTTC. Translation gives CASSEYPGGVEQFF.

The chain joins TRBV7-9 to TRBJ2-7; 9 bases match TRBD2. V lost 2 bases and J lost 2; bases outside the gene matches: 10. CDR3 length equals 17 residues. Germline-derived CDR1 and CDR2 are SEHNR and FQNEAQ (reference sequence). For the CDR3, the DNA is TGTGCCAGCAGCTTAACTCATACCAGCGGGGGGACCTACGAGCAGTACTTC. It encodes CASSLTHTSGGTYEQYF.

The chain uses TRBV5-1 and TRBJ2-7, with D maybe TRBD1 (5 bases). The length of the CDR3 is 15 residues. Trimming removed 0 bases at V and 1 base at J, with 11 bases between. Per germline, CDR1 SGHRS and CDR2 YFSETQ. DNA for the CDR3: TGCGCCAGCAGCTTGGGGACATCCTCTTCCTACGAGCAGTACTTC. Its protein product is CASSLGTSSSYEQYF.

The chain recombines TRBV6-1 with TRBJ2-5, with 14 nucleotides matching TRBD2. The germline gives CDR1 MNHNS, CDR2 SASEGT. The CDR3 sequence is 16 residues long. Trimming took 4 bases from V and 4 from J; bases not matched to a gene: 5. CDR3 DNA sequence: TGTGCCAGCAGTGTAACCGGGACTAGCGGGGGAGAGACCCAGTACTTC. Its translation: CASSVTGTSGGETQYF.

J is TRBJ1-4 and V is TRBV12-5, with 8 nucleotides matching TRBD1. The CDR3 extends over 16 amino acids. V lost 2 bases to trimming and J lost 5 bases; unmatched junction nucleotides: 7. Germline V gene data show CDR1 as LGHNT and CDR2 as FRNRAP. The CDR3 here is CASGLTTGAKNEKLFF. Written as DNA, the CDR3 is TGTGCTAGTGGTTTGACGACAGGGGCGAAAAATGAAAAACTGTTTTTT.

This chain joins TRBV25-1 and TRBJ2-3, with D perhaps TRBD1 (5 bases). Trimming shortened V by 6 bases and J by 4 bases, and 8 bases separated the two germline ends. Germline-derived CDR1 and CDR2 are MGHDK and SYGVNS. CDR3 length: 12 amino acids. CDR3 protein: CASSAGSDTQYF. The CDR3 DNA reads TGTGCCAGCAGCGCAGGGTCAGATACGCAGTATTTT.

The chain employs TRBV6-1 and TRBJ2-1; 12 positions match TRBD2. The trim removed 4 bases at V and 3 bases at J, leaving 4 bases unmatched. Germline V gives CDR1 MNHNS, CDR2 SASEGT. CDR3 length: 16 amino acids. As DNA, the CDR3 is TGTGCCAGCAGTGCGCGACTAGCGGGAGACTACAATGAGCAGTTCTTC. Translated: CASSARLAGDYNEQFF.